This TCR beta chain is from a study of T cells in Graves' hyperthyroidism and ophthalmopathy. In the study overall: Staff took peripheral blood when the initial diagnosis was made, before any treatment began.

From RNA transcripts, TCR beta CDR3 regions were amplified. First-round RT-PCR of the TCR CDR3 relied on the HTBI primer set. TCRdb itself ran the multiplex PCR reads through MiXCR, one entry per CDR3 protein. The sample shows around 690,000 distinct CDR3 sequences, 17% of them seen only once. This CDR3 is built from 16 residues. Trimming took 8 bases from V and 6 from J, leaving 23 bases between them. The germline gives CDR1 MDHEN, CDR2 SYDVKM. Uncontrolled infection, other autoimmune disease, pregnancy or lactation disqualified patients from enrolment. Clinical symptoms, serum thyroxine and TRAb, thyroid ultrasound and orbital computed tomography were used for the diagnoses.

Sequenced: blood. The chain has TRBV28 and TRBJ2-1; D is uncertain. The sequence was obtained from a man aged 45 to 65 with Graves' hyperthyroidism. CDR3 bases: TGTGCCAGCCCTCCGTTAGATTGGCCGACGGGCAATGAGCAGTTCTTC. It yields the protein CASPPLDWPTGNEQFF.